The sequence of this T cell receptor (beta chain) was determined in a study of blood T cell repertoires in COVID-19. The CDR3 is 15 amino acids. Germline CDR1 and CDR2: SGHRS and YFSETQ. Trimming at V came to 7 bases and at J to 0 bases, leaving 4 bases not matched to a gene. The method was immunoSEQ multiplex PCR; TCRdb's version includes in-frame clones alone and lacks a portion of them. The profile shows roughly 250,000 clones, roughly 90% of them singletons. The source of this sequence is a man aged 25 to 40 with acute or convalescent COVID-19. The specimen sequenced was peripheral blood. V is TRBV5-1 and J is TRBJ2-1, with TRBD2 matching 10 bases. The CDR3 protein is CASRLAGDSYNEQFF. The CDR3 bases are TGCGCCAGCCGACTAGCGGGTGACTCCTACAATGAGCAGTTCTTC.